This TCR beta chain was observed in a study of blood T cells in healthy people across ages (dated by TCRdb to the mid-2010s). Turning to the overall study: Template switching captured roughly one uniquely barcoded TCR beta cDNA molecule per two T cells in model experiments. Using deep sequencing normalized with unique cDNA molecular identifiers, the study measured how TCR beta repertoire diversity changes with age. The donors were divided into four age groups: young (average about 15 years), middle-aged (about 40), aged (about 60) and long-lived (roughly 88). Donors of different ages were randomly distributed across sequencing lanes to avoid experimental bias. Using the same blood draw, the study looked at two additional independent replicas of 1 million unique cDNA reads for two donors, one aged 18 to 30 and the other aged 80 or older. Study-level results and caveats: Conclusive comparison of naive and antigen-experienced compartments was prevented by the profiling of bulk unsorted PBMCs. Because the CMV infection status of the donors was unknown, age-related changes in expanded clonotypes may potentially have been confounded. A strong correlation was found between observed TCR beta diversity and the percentage of naive T cells measured by flow cytometry. Compared with the aged group, the long-lived group had more naive CD4+ T cells, fewer expanded clones and increased TCR diversity, suggesting age selection. As age increased, observed TCR beta diversity per million T cells dropped in a roughly linear way, and a significant reduction was already evident by age 40. Estimates of total diversity based on one million sequenced T cells were regarded as lower bounds and as underestimates.

The library was obtained by 5' RACE. Sequencing relied on an Illumina HiSeq 2500. A second PCR of about 7 to 12 cycles was performed with a sample-barcoded 5' primer and a J-beta primer mix. Each TCR beta cDNA molecule received a unique molecular identifier from a template-switch 5' adaptor carrying 12 random nucleotides. At least 3 million CDR3-containing paired-end reads were obtained from each sample. First-strand cDNA was synthesized from all RNA with the Mint cDNA synthesis kit, primed by a TRBC-specific oligonucleotide. All cDNA was treated with uracil-DNA glycosylase and then went through a first 18-cycle PCR with the universal primers M1SS and BC2_uni_R. The original pipeline was this. Each sample was normalized by randomly selecting 1 million high-quality reads, each carrying a distinct molecular identifier. Reads with shared molecular identifiers were discarded instead of being binned into consensus sequences. MiTCR, run with a Q25 quality threshold and the strictest error-elimination algorithm, handled CDR3 identification, clonotype clustering and error correction. Lower-bound total TCR beta diversity was estimated with a nonparametric unseen species model using Euler transformation. TCRdb reanalyzed the raw reads on its own, using fastp at Q25 for trimming and MiXCR for clone calling, and kept in-frame beta chains. Each record represents a unique CDR3 protein, reported with the most common genes and DNA among its rows. These V and J calls rely on TCRdb rather than the paper's analysis. The sample table shows over 600,000 distinct CDR3 sequences, and about 46% are seen once. About a sixth of the sample goes to the ten largest clones.

Reading from cysteine to phenylalanine, the CDR3 counts 15 amino acids. Just CDR3 DNA is preserved here, 45 bases in frame from base 1. V lost 5 bases and J lost 3 bases, and the count of bases not matched to a germline gene is 7. CDR1 and CDR2 are read off the germline V gene as SGHTA and FQGNSA. This clonotype appeared many times. Its antigen is currently not known. Base qualities are missing; no much larger clone stands one base away. Systemically healthy Caucasian individuals from Russia, 35 to 40 in total and aged roughly 6 to 95 years, were included as donors. Around 10 milliliters of peripheral blood were collected from each donor into EDTA-treated Vacutainer tubes. Ficoll-Paque density-gradient centrifugation was used to isolate PBMCs, with at least 7 million per sample. Total RNA, at least 6 micrograms per sample, was extracted from PBMCs with Trizol reagent. Naive CD45RAhigh/CD27high T cell percentages were measured by flow cytometry on a PBMC aliquot from every donor.

The receptor was isolated from a man older than 75 in good health. The source material was blood. Recombination joined TRBV7-2 with TRBJ2-1, with 7 junctional bases fitting TRBD2. The CDR3 here reads CASSRTAGSYNEQFF. Read as DNA, the sequence is TGTGCCAGCAGCCGTACAGCGGGAAGCTACAATGAGCAGTTCTTC.